A selection of T cell receptor beta chains follows, all from one sample in a study of patients and donors after allogeneic stem cell transplantation. TCRdb re-called the RT-PCR reads through MiXCR, storing one row per CDR3 protein. The sample includes 160,000 or so distinct CDR3 sequences, approximately 24% of them seen just once. Sample: blood, either unsorted or a sorted T cell fraction (not recorded which). The receptors shown here come from a human donor who was either an allogeneic HSCT recipient or a stem cell or donor lymphocyte infusion donor (not recorded which). It is not recorded whose cells these are; they may come from a transplant donor. Each CDR3 is given with its conserved first and last residue. D genes are given only for firm matches. Expanded clones are given a class, and other clones once, few, many or no size at all.

>TRBV7-9|.|TRBJ1-5|TRBD1
TGTGCCAGCAGCTTGACAGGGACCAATCAGCCCCAGCATTTT
CASSLTGTNQPQHF
>TRBV9|.|TRBJ2-1|.
TGTGCCAGCAGCGTAGATTTTCGGAAAAACAATGAGCAGTTCTTC
CASSVDFRKNNEQFF
>TRBV5-5|.|TRBJ1-5|.
TGTGCCAGCAGCTTGGGGGGGCGACGAACCGAAAATCAGCCCCAGCATTTT
CASSLGGRRTENQPQHF
>TRBV12-3/TRBV12-4|.|TRBJ2-1|.
TGTGCCAGCAGTTTGAGGGAGTCGGGTAATGAGCAGTTCTTC
CASSLRESGNEQFF
>TRBV12-3/TRBV12-4|few|TRBJ2-4|.
TGTGCCAGCAGCTCTCAGGTGACCCTAGCCAAAAACATTCAGTACTTC
CASSSQVTLAKNIQYF
>TRBV5-1|few|TRBJ2-5|.
TGCGCCAGCAGCTTGTTGGGAGAGACCCAGTACTTC
CASSLLGETQYF
>TRBV29-1|.|TRBJ2-4|.
TGCAGCGCTGGGGGAAAAAACATTCAGTACTTC
CSAGGKNIQYF
>TRBV5-5|few|TRBJ1-2|.
TGTGCCAGCAGCTTGGCAGGGAGTGGGGGCTACACCTTC
CASSLAGSGGYTF
>TRBV13|.|TRBJ2-1|.
TGTGCCAGCAGCTTCGGGACTGGGGATGAGCAGTTCTTC
CASSFGTGDEQFF
>TRBV12-3/TRBV12-4|once|TRBJ2-1|.
TGTGCCAGCACTACCCGGGGTGGGCTTTTTAGGGATGAGCAGTTCTTC
CASTTRGGLFRDEQFF
>TRBV10-3|many|TRBJ1-5|.
TGTGCCATCAGTGCCCGGGAATCGTGGGGGAATCAGCCCCAGCATTTT
CAISARESWGNQPQHF
>TRBV7-7|few|TRBJ2-2|TRBD2
TGTGCCAGCAGCTTAGTCGGTGGACTAGCGGGGGTCAACACCGGGGAGCTGTTTTTT
CASSLVGGLAGVNTGELFF
>TRBV25-1|.|TRBJ1-1|.
TGTGCCAGCAGTCGCATGGTTGATAACACTGAAGCTTTCTTT
CASSRMVDNTEAFF
>TRBV3-1|.|TRBJ2-2|.
TGTGCCAGCAGCCAAGACTTACCAAACACCGGGGAGCTGTTTTTT
CASSQDLPNTGELFF
>TRBV29-1|.|TRBJ1-1|.
TGCAGCGCGACGACAATGAGACACGGCCCGATGAACACTGAAGCTTTCTTT
CSATTMRHGPMNTEAFF
>TRBV12-3/TRBV12-4|many|TRBJ1-5|.
TGTGCCAGCAGTTTAGCGGGTCAGCCCCAGCATTTT
CASSLAGQPQHF
>TRBV12-3/TRBV12-4|.|TRBJ1-2|.
TGTGCCAGCATCCTCCCTAACTATGGCTACACCTTC
CASILPNYGYTF
>TRBV5-5|.|TRBJ2-3|.
TGTGCCAGCAGCTTGGGCCACAGCACAGATACGCAGTATTTT
CASSLGHSTDTQYF
>TRBV29-1|few|TRBJ1-2|.
TGCAGCGTTGTCGGGGGGCGCAACTATGGCTACACCTTC
CSVVGGRNYGYTF
>TRBV15|few|TRBJ1-1|TRBD1
TGTGCCACCAGCAGTGACAGGGTATACGACTGGACTGAAGCTTTCTTT
CATSSDRVYDWTEAFF
>TRBV5-1|.|TRBJ1-1|.
TGCGCCAGCAGCTCCCGGACGCCAGAGAACACTGAAGCTTTCTTT
CASSSRTPENTEAFF
>TRBV30|.|TRBJ1-1|TRBD1
TGTGCCTGGAGTGATCACCCAGGACAGGGTAACACTGAAGCTTTCTTT
CAWSDHPGQGNTEAFF
>TRBV10-3|.|TRBJ2-3|.
TGTGCCATCAGTGAACTCAGCACAGATACGCAGTATTTT
CAISELSTDTQYF
>TRBV12-3/TRBV12-4|.|TRBJ2-3|.
TGTGCCAGCAGCCCGATGGGGGGTCCAGATACGCAGTATTTT
CASSPMGGPDTQYF
>TRBV7-6|.|TRBJ2-2|TRBD1
TGTGCCAGCAGCTTAGAAACAGGGGTCGGCACCGGGGAGCTGTTTTTT
CASSLETGVGTGELFF
>TRBV5-1|.|TRBJ2-3|.
TGCGCCAGCAGCCGGGACTCTAAAGATACGCAGTATTTT
CASSRDSKDTQYF
>TRBV7-9|once|TRBJ1-2|TRBD1
TGTGCCAGCAGGTTACAGGGGAACTATGGCTACACCTTC
CASRLQGNYGYTF
>TRBV5-1|many|TRBJ1-4|.
TGCGCCAGCGCCCCAAGGGCCACGGATGAAAAACTGTTTTTT
CASAPRATDEKLFF
>TRBV6-5|.|TRBJ2-1|TRBD2
TGTGCCAGCTCAGGGACTAGAAGTTCCTACAATGAGCAGTTCTTC
CASSGTRSSYNEQFF
>TRBV7-9|few|TRBJ1-1|.
TGTGCCAGCAGATTAGCCGGGACGCCGAATACTGAAGCTTTCTTT
CASRLAGTPNTEAFF
>TRBV10-3|.|TRBJ2-1|TRBD2
TGTGCCATCAGTGGCCTAGCGGACTACAATGAGCAGTTCTTC
CAISGLADYNEQFF
>TRBV7-2|once|TRBJ2-2|.
TGTGCCAGCAGCCCCGCTTTAGCGGAGGGTCCCGGGGAGCTGTTTTTT
CASSPALAEGPGELFF
>TRBV20-1|many|TRBJ1-2|TRBD1
TGCAGTGCCGACCACAGGGGAGCCTATGGCTACACCTTC
CSADHRGAYGYTF
>TRBV21-1|few|TRBJ2-7|.
TGTGCCAGCAGCAAAGAGCGAGGGAGCTCCTACGAGCAGTACTTC
CASSKERGSSYEQYF
>TRBV29-1|few|TRBJ1-3|.
TGCAGCGTTGAAGATCTAGCGGATCCGTCTGGAAACACCATATATTTT
CSVEDLADPSGNTIYF
>TRBV5-1|.|TRBJ2-7|.
TGCGCCAGCAGCTTGGACAGGATCGACTACGAGCAGTACTTC
CASSLDRIDYEQYF
>TRBV27|.|TRBJ1-5|.
TGTGCCAGCAGTTTATATTCCCCAGGGTACATTGGGGATAGCAATCAGCCCCAGCATTTT
CASSLYSPGYIGDSNQPQHF
>TRBV6-5|.|TRBJ2-5|.
TGTGCCAGCAGTTACAATGGGGGGCAGACCCAGTACTTC
CASSYNGGQTQYF
>TRBV5-1|few|TRBJ2-1|.
TGCGCCAGCAGCCAGCCGGGATCGGTCTACAATGAGCAGTTCTTC
CASSQPGSVYNEQFF
>TRBV10-3|.|TRBJ2-7|TRBD1
TGTGCCATCAGTGAGTCGAGGGGGCCAATCTACGAGCAGTACTTC
CAISESRGPIYEQYF
>TRBV2|.|TRBJ2-1|.
TGTGCCAGCAGTGGGGGGACAGGGAATTCGACTAGCGTCTATGAGCAGTTCTTC
CASSGGTGNSTSVYEQFF
>TRBV12-3/TRBV12-4|few|TRBJ1-2|.
.
CASSFGPGDGYTF
>TRBV20-1|few|TRBJ2-1|.
TGCAGTGCTAGGGCTGGGAGAAATGAGCAGTTCTTC
CSARAGRNEQFF
>TRBV5-1|.|TRBJ2-5|.
TGTGCCAGCAGTTTTGAGGAGACCCAGTACTTC
CASSFEETQYF
>TRBV20-1|few|TRBJ1-2|TRBD1
TGCAGTGCTTCCCACAGGGGAAGCTATGGCTACACCTTC
CSASHRGSYGYTF
>TRBV2|few|TRBJ1-6|.
TGTGCCAGCAGTCACAGGGAGTCGGGAAATTCACCCCTCCACTTT
CASSHRESGNSPLHF
>TRBV20-1|few|TRBJ2-3|.
TGCAGTGCTAGAAGTTGGCGAGGCACAGATACGCAGTATTTT
CSARSWRGTDTQYF
>TRBV3-1|.|TRBJ2-7|.
TGTGCCAGCAGCCACACTAGCCCCGGCGAGCAGTACTTC
CASSHTSPGEQYF
>TRBV12-3/TRBV12-4|.|TRBJ2-7|TRBD1
TGTGCCAGCAGTGCGCGGACAGGCTTCTTATACGAGCAGTACTTC
CASSARTGFLYEQYF
>TRBV6-6|few|TRBJ2-1|.
TGTGCCAGCAGTTACGACGGGGATGAGCAGTTCTTC
CASSYDGDEQFF
>TRBV4-1|few|TRBJ1-5|.
TGCGCCAGCAGCCAAGGAATTGTACGGCCCCAGCATTTT
CASSQGIVRPQHF
>TRBV29-1|.|TRBJ2-6|.
TGCAGCGTTGTTGGCAGTTTCAGCTCTGGGGCCAACGTCCTGACTTTC
CSVVGSFSSGANVLTF
>TRBV5-1|.|TRBJ2-3|TRBD2
TGCGCCAGCAGCCTCGAACTAGCGGGGGCCATAAGCACAGATACGCAGTATTTT
CASSLELAGAISTDTQYF